These 32 T cell receptor beta chains share one sample of origin, sequenced in a study of CD4 T cells in relation to SARS-CoV-2 and coronaviruses. Data came from immunoSEQ multiplex PCR; TCRdb stores just in-frame clones and leaves some out. This sample has some 20,000 clones; almost 80% occur once, and the top ten carry roughly 19%. The unexposed donors gave CD4+ T cells in 2011-2018, prior to COVID-19. The cells were cultured for around ten days before CD4+ T cells were isolated. Antigens of these TCRs are unknown. The specimen was CD4+ T cells from PBMCs, cultured in vitro. These receptors all come from a human donor in good health.

DNA for the CDR3: TGTGCCTGGAGTGTATTGGCGGGAGGGCGGATAAATGAGCAGTTCTTC. Translating it yields CAWSVLAGGRINEQFF. The chain joins TRBV30 to TRBJ2-1, with TRBD2 matching over 9 bases. Germline V gives CDR1 GTSNPN, CDR2 SVGIG (reference sequence). The CDR3 has 16 residues. Losses at the gene ends were 0 bases for V and 7 bases for J; bases not matched to a gene: 10. The complete variable domain, with remaining parts taken from reference TRBV30 and TRBJ2-1, reads SQTIHQWPATLVQPVGSPLSLECTVEGTSNPNLYWYRQAAGRGLQLLFYSVGIGQISSEVPQNLSASRPQDRQFILSSKKLLLSDSGFYLCAWSVLAGGRINEQFFGPGTRLTVL.

The count of this clone is one. The chain recombines TRBV15 with TRBJ2-7; TRBD1 matches 7 bases. CDR3 size: 13 residues. Trimming took 2 bases from V and 3 from J; bases not matched to a gene: 1. CDR1 and CDR2 from the germline V gene are LNHNV and YYDKDF (reference sequence). The CDR3 DNA sequence: TGTGCCACCAGCAGACAGGGGGTCTACGAGCAGTACTTC. It translates to CATSRQGVYEQYF.

The gene calls are TRBV9 and TRBJ2-2, with unresolved D. Deletions cut 6 bases from V and 4 bases from J, with 13 bases between. Per the germline V gene, CDR1 is SGDLS and CDR2 is YYNGEE. The CDR3 loop spans 14 amino acids. DNA for the CDR3: TGTGCCAGCACCCGGGCCGCTGGCACCGGGGAGCTGTTTTTT. Encoded protein: CASTRAAGTGELFF. Looking up the rest from reference TRBV9 and TRBJ2-2 gives the full variable domain: DSGVTQTPKHLITATGQRVTLRCSPRSGDLSVYWYQQSLDQGLQFLIQYYNGEERAKGNILERFSAQQFPDLHSELNLSSLELGDSALYFCASTRAAGTGELFFGEGSRLTVL.

The gene calls are TRBV12-3 or TRBV12-4 and TRBJ1-2; 9 nucleotides align to TRBD1. The CDR3 is made up of 13 amino acids. With V trimmed by 4 bases and J by 8 bases, 5 bases remained unmatched. The CDR3 reads CASSSTGGWGYTF. As DNA, the CDR3 is TGTGCCAGCAGTTCTACAGGGGGCTGGGGCTACACCTTC.

This clone was counted only a few times. This chain joins TRBV3-1 (or the pseudogene TRBV3-2) and TRBJ2-6, with D maybe TRBD1 (5 bases). V lost 0 bases and J 2 bases, leaving 11 bases between the germline ends. This CDR3 has 17 amino acids. The germline CDR1 and CDR2 sequences are LGHDT and YNNKEL (reference sequence). The CDR3 DNA reads as TGTGCCAGCAGCCAAGAGATAGGGGCCACTGGGGCCAACGTCCTGACTTTC. Its protein product is CASSQEIGATGANVLTF.

This clone came up once. V gene TRBV10-3 combines with J gene TRBJ2-7, with D possibly called TRBD1 or TRBD2 (7 bases each). Looked up from germline, CDR1 is ENHRY and CDR2 is SYGVKD. Deletions cut 10 bases from V and 3 bases from J, with 22 bases between. CDR3 length: 15 residues. In DNA form, the CDR3 reads TGTGCCACAGGGGGTTTGGCTAGCGGATTCTACGAGCAGTACTTC. Residues: CATGGLASGFYEQYF.

V gene TRBV19 combines with J gene TRBJ1-1; D not resolved. CDR1 LNHDA and CDR2 SQIVND come from the germline V gene (reference sequence). The ends were cut back, 6 bases at V and 2 bases at J, with 13 bases in the middle. The CDR3 runs 14 residues. The CDR3 DNA sequence: TGTGCCAGTAGACTATTTATGGACAACACTGAAGCTTTCTTT. Translating it yields CASRLFMDNTEAFF.

The gene calls are TRBV28 and TRBJ2-2; D assignment may be TRBD1 or TRBD2 (5 bases each). The CDR3 runs 13 residues. V gave up 8 bases and J gave up 3 bases, with 10 bases separating them. In germline, CDR1 is MDHEN, CDR2 SYDVKM. CDR3 coding DNA: TGTGCCAGCGGGACGGGGTACACCGGGGAGCTGTTTTTT. Translating it yields CASGTGYTGELFF. Full variable domain (remainder filled in from reference TRBV28 and TRBJ2-2): DVKVTQSSRYLVKRTGEKVFLECVQDMDHENMFWYRQDPGLGLRLIYFSYDVKMKEKGDIPEGYSVSREKKERFSLILESASTNQTSMYLCASGTGYTGELFFGEGSRLTVL.

J is TRBJ2-2 and V is TRBV4-1; no firm D call. CDR3 length: 15 amino acids. The germline V gene has CDR1 MGHRA and CDR2 YSYEKL. V was trimmed by 4 bases and J by 0 bases, leaving 9 bases between them. The chain's CDR3 is CASSLSWSNTGELFF. The CDR3 bases are TGCGCCAGCAGCCTCTCTTGGTCGAACACCGGGGAGCTGTTTTTT.

The count of this clone is one. The chain recombines TRBV19 with TRBJ2-3, with 7 bases aligning to TRBD2. With V trimmed by 3 bases and J by 2 bases, 5 bases remained unmatched. CDR3 length: 15 amino acids. The germline V gene has CDR1 LNHDA and CDR2 SQIVND (reference sequence). Written as DNA, the CDR3 is TGTGCCAGTAGTATGTTGAGCGGGATCACAGATACGCAGTATTTT. This translates into CASSMLSGITDTQYF.

This chain joins TRBV7-3 and TRBJ2-1, with a weak D call TRBD2 (6 bases). The V gene lost 5 bases and the J gene lost 5 bases, with 13 bases spanning the gap. The CDR3 covers 14 residues. From germline, CDR1 is SGHTA and CDR2 FQGTGA. As DNA, the CDR3 is TGTGCCAGCAGCGTCGGCGGGACCCACAATGAGCAGTTCTTC. Amino acid sequence: CASSVGGTHNEQFF.

V is TRBV7-2 and J is TRBJ2-3; no clear D gene. Trimming removed 2 bases at V and 0 bases at J, with 9 bases between. The CDR3 totals 15 residues. Germline V lookup: CDR1 SGHTA, CDR2 FQGNSA. CDR3 in amino acids: CASSLNRASTDTQYF. In nucleotides, the CDR3 is TGTGCCAGCAGCTTAAATAGGGCTAGCACAGATACGCAGTATTTT. Supplemented by reference TRBV7-2 and TRBJ2-3, the full variable domain reads GAGVSQSPSNKVTEKGKDVELRCDPISGHTALYWYRQSLGQGLEFLIYFQGNSAPDKSGLPSDRFSAERTGGSVSTLTIQRTQQEDSAVYLCASSLNRASTDTQYFGPGTRLTVL.

The rearrangement joins TRBV15 to TRBJ1-1; D is perhaps TRBD1 (6 bases). CDR1 and CDR2 from the germline V gene are LNHNV and YYDKDF (reference sequence). This CDR3 comprises 13 residues. V was trimmed by 11 bases and J by 4 bases, leaving 17 bases between them. This chain's CDR3 is CAVRGGLATEAFF. The CDR3 nucleotides are TGTGCCGTAAGGGGGGGGCTGGCCACTGAAGCTTTCTTT.

This clone came up once. The chain uses TRBV2 and TRBJ2-1; D not certain. Trimming shortened V by 3 bases and J by 1 base, and 7 bases separated the two germline ends. From germline, CDR1 is SNHLY and CDR2 FYNNEI. The CDR3 totals 14 residues. CDR3 nucleotide sequence: TGTGCCAGCAGTGAGGAGCTTTCCTACAATGAGCAGTTCTTC. Protein: CASSEELSYNEQFF.

In this sample, this clone turned up a few times. The rearrangement uses TRBV4-1 and TRBJ2-7, with D perhaps matching TRBD2 (6 bases). Germline values: CDR1 MGHRA, CDR2 YSYEKL. This CDR3 contains 14 residues. V lost 6 bases and J lost 3, with 15 bases in between. CDR3 sequence (DNA): TGCGCCAGCAGGGCTACTCGGGGGAGCTACGAGCAGTACTTC. As protein: CASRATRGSYEQYF.

The rearrangement links TRBV7-2 to TRBJ2-5, with 11 nucleotides matching TRBD2. The CDR3 covers 14 residues. Per the germline V gene, CDR1 is SGHTA and CDR2 is FQGNSA. V lost 6 bases to trimming and J lost 3 bases; unmatched junction nucleotides: 3. CDR3 nucleotides: TGTGCCAGCAGTCAGGGACTAGCGGAAGAGACCCAGTACTTC. It translates to CASSQGLAEETQYF. The full variable domain, in which reference TRBV7-2 and TRBJ2-5 provide the parts outside the CDR3, is GAGVSQSPSNKVTEKGKDVELRCDPISGHTALYWYRQSLGQGLEFLIYFQGNSAPDKSGLPSDRFSAERTGGSVSTLTIQRTQQEDSAVYLCASSQGLAEETQYFGPGTRLLVL.

The CDR3 region is CASSLGPQQGVKLFF. Written as DNA, the CDR3 is TGCGCCAGCAGCTTGGGGCCACAGCAGGGGGTGAAGCTGTTTTTT. J is TRBJ2-2 and V is TRBV5-1; TRBD1 matches at 7 bases. CDR1 is SGHRS and CDR2 is YFSETQ in the germline V gene. The CDR3 totals 15 residues. V was pared by 0 bases and J by 12 bases, with 11 bases of the junction left unmatched.

The chain joins TRBV29-1 to TRBJ2-7; 14 positions agree with TRBD2. The length of the CDR3 is 17 residues. Looked up from germline, CDR1 is SQVTM and CDR2 is ANQGSEA. The trim removed 0 bases at V and 5 bases at J, leaving 9 bases unmatched. CDR3 DNA: TGCAGCGTTGAAGACCCCGGACTAGCGGGAGGCGCTGACGAGCAGTACTTC. Translating gives CSVEDPGLAGGADEQYF.

The chain is built from TRBV11-1 and TRBJ1-1; D uncertain. Germline V gives CDR1 SGHAT, CDR2 FQDESV (reference sequence). V was pared by 4 bases and J by 1 base, with 10 bases between. The CDR3 covers 14 residues. The CDR3 coding sequence is TGTGCCAGCAGCTCCTACGCACAGAACACTGAAGCTTTCTTT. This gives the protein CASSSYAQNTEAFF.

This clone appeared a single time. The rearrangement joins TRBV6-6 to TRBJ1-1, with 8 bases that match TRBD1. With 6 bases clipped from V and 1 base from J, the junction kept 7 bases outside the gene matches. The length of the CDR3 is 15 residues. CDR1 and CDR2 from the germline V gene are MNHNY and SVGAGI (reference sequence). CDR3 sequence: CASSAGTGGNTEAFF. Written as DNA, the CDR3 is TGTGCCAGCAGCGCTGGGACAGGCGGGAACACTGAAGCTTTCTTT.

The chain links TRBV6-5 to TRBJ1-1; no clear D gene. Germline V CDR1 and CDR2: MNHEY, SVGAGI. V was shortened by 8 bases and J by 3 bases, with 10 bases between the two germline ends. This CDR3 has 12 amino acids. This chain's CDR3 is CASSSSDTEAFF. The CDR3 DNA reads TGTGCCAGCTCTTCGAGCGACACTGAAGCTTTCTTT.

The chain is built from TRBV5-4 and TRBJ1-1; TRBD1 agrees at 10 bases. Trimming took 7 bases from V and 5 from J; bases not matched to a gene: 8. Germline CDR1 is SGHNT and CDR2 is YYREEE (reference sequence). The CDR3 runs to 14 residues. Here the CDR3 DNA reads TGTGCCAGCCGACGGGACAGGGGATTGACTGAAGCTTTCTTT. Residues: CASRRDRGLTEAFF.

This sequence joins TRBV10-3 and TRBJ2-1; D is undetermined. This CDR3 contains 14 residues. Germline V gene lookup returns CDR1 ENHRY and CDR2 SYGVKD. V shed 3 bases and J shed 9 bases, with 15 bases lying between them. The CDR3 region is CAISDTYQVGEQFF. CDR3 DNA sequence: TGTGCCATCAGTGATACGTACCAGGTTGGTGAGCAGTTCTTC.

This clone was picked up a small number of times. In DNA form, the CDR3 reads TGCGCCAGCAGTGTTGGACAGGGAGCTAGGTTCGAGCAGTACTTC. Translation gives CASSVGQGARFEQYF. V gene TRBV10-1 combines with J gene TRBJ2-7; 8 nucleotides agree with TRBD1. Germline V CDR1 and CDR2: WNHNN, SYGVQD (reference sequence). Trimming cost V 4 bases and J 6 bases; bases outside gene matches: 11. This CDR3 spans 15 amino acids.

The gene calls are TRBV28 and TRBJ2-7; 11 nucleotides match TRBD2. The CDR3 has 15 amino acids. In germline, CDR1 is MDHEN, CDR2 SYDVKM. Trimming cost V 5 bases and J 6 bases; bases outside gene matches: 9. The CDR3 here is CASSQIAGGQGEQYF. DNA of the CDR3: TGTGCCAGCAGTCAGATAGCGGGAGGGCAGGGCGAGCAGTACTTC.

The table lists this clone with a count of one. The rearrangement uses TRBV11-3 and TRBJ1-1, with no clear D. V lost 3 bases and J lost 4, with 9 bases in between. The CDR3 is 13 amino acids. The germline CDR1 and CDR2 sequences are SGHNT and YENEEA. The CDR3 protein is CASSFLRSTEAFF. CDR3 in DNA: TGTGCCAGCAGCTTCCTTCGGAGCACTGAAGCTTTCTTT.

V usage is TRBV7-2 and J usage is TRBJ1-1; a weak D match, TRBD1 (5 bases). The CDR3 is 15 amino acids. Trimming cost V 5 bases and J 1 base, with 14 bases left between them. Germline V gene data show CDR1 as SGHTA and CDR2 as FQGNSA. The CDR3 sequence is CASSPRGAENTEAFF. CDR3 coding DNA: TGTGCCAGCAGCCCCCGCGGGGCCGAGAACACTGAAGCTTTCTTT.

This clone was observed once. This CDR3 reads CAGKAMRADTGELFF. For the CDR3, the DNA is TGTGCCGGAAAAGCGATGAGGGCCGACACCGGGGAGCTGTTTTTT. The chain recombines TRBV2 with TRBJ2-2; D possibly corresponds to TRBD2 (5 bases). The germline V gene has CDR1 SNHLY and CDR2 FYNNEI. The V and J ends lost 11 bases and 3 bases respectively, with 19 bases between them. The CDR3 extends over 15 amino acids.

The V call is TRBV5-1, the J call TRBJ2-1; D uncertain. V lost 4 bases to trimming and J lost 9 bases, with 8 bases between them. Germline V gives CDR1 SGHRS, CDR2 YFSETQ. CDR3 length: 11 amino acids. CDR3 in amino acids: CASSQDFEQFF. The CDR3 DNA is TGCGCCAGCAGCCAAGATTTTGAGCAGTTCTTC.

This clone was counted between two and nine times. This sequence joins TRBV4-1 and TRBJ2-6; TRBD1 matches 10 bases. This CDR3 comprises 18 residues. V shed 2 bases and J 4 bases; nucleotides not matched to a gene: 8. Germline V CDR1 and CDR2: MGHRA, YSYEKL. DNA for the CDR3: TGCGCCAGCAGCCAATCGACAGGGGGCGCGGGAGGGGCCAACGTCCTGACTTTC. Amino acids: CASSQSTGGAGGANVLTF.

The chain joins TRBV6-6 to TRBJ1-5; TRBD1 matches 7 bases. V lost 2 bases to trimming and J lost 1 base; unmatched junction nucleotides: 2. This CDR3 region has 15 residues. Germline V CDR1 and CDR2: MNHNY, SVGAGI (reference sequence). The CDR3 is CASSYDRVSNQPQHF. CDR3 in DNA: TGTGCCAGCAGTTACGACAGGGTGAGCAATCAGCCCCAGCATTTT.

Only one count was recorded for this clone. This chain connects TRBV5-1 to TRBJ1-2; 7 nucleotides align to TRBD1. V lost 0 bases, J lost 5 bases, and 10 bases stayed unmatched. Germline V gene data show CDR1 as SGHRS and CDR2 as YFSETQ. The length of the CDR3 is 16 residues. The CDR3 DNA reads as TGCGCCAGCAGCTTGGAGGAGAGGGGGCGAAGATATGGCTACACCTTC. Its translation is CASSLEERGRRYGYTF.